This TCR beta chain was recorded in a study of cytomegalovirus exposure and HLA in healthy donors. Study-level findings and limits: In a later analysis, DRB1 alleles had the most associated TCRs; HLA-C alleles the fewest. The study listed under 200 cytomegalovirus-associated TCR beta chains.

As for this clone: Its antigen is as yet unknown.

The CDR3 has 14 amino acids. The V segment lost 3 bases and the J segment 8 bases; nucleotides outside the gene matches: 9. CDR1 SGHDT and CDR2 YYEEEE come from the germline V gene. Both 60 Vbeta primers and 13 Jbeta primers went into the PCR. TCRdb's copy holds only in-frame clones and misses some; the assay was immunoSEQ multiplex PCR. Among over 120,000 clones listed, around 75% were seen once. The clonotype originates from a woman aged 25 to 45 in good health and CMV-seronegative. The rearrangement links TRBV5-6 to TRBJ1-2; 8 bases agree with TRBD1. The sequenced sample was PBMCs. As DNA, the CDR3 is TGTGCCAGCAGCTCACCCAGGGGGCGGGGCGGCTACACCTTC. It specifies CASSSPRGRGGYTF.